In this sample, the clone carrying this TCR beta chain turned up a few times. Its antigen is still unknown. TCRdb processed the 5' RACE reads anew with MiXCR; each CDR3 protein has one entry. Counted here are over 250,000 distinct CDR3 sequences, about 15% occurring once; the ten biggest clones make up roughly 23%. These data come from a study of T-cell memory formation after mild COVID-19. Germline V gives CDR1 DFQATT, CDR2 SNEGSKA (reference sequence). V shed 0 bases and J shed 9 bases, with 18 bases lying between them. This CDR3 is 16 amino acids long. Notes on the study in general: Clones that contracted from day 15 to 85 were balanced CD4/CD8, while later expanders leaned CD4+.

The clonotype was recovered from a man younger than 35 who had mild COVID-19 (a few samples of this study predate the infection). Cell type and time point are not known. Sequencing input: PBMCs or a T cell subset sorted from them (not recorded which). This chain links TRBV20-1 with TRBJ1-6, with a tentative D call TRBD1 (5 bases). DNA of the CDR3: TGCAGTGCTAGAGATCTGCGAAAGGGGACGGGTTCACCCCTCCACTTT. Translating it yields CSARDLRKGTGSPLHF.